This T cell receptor (beta chain) was identified during a study of blood T cell repertoires in COVID-19. About the research overall: Researchers got acute and convalescent COVID-19 samples from the United States, Italy and Spain. Nucleic acid was either cDNA or gDNA, and it came from T cells, B-cell-depleted T cells, or PBMCs.

Looked up from germline, CDR1 is LNHDA and CDR2 is SQIVND (reference sequence). Trimming took 10 bases from V and 13 from J, leaving 22 bases between them. The CDR3 is 13 residues long. The authors' processing: Counts of nucleated cells, estimated from reference gene primer amplification, were obtained. Produced via immunoSEQ multiplex PCR; TCRdb's table is partial and in-frame only. The V and J calls and the clone size are those of that table, but D and trimming were determined from the DNA. The sample carries roughly 160,000 clones, about 83% recorded once. This clone was seen only once. The chain combines TRBV19 with TRBJ2-2; D may be TRBD2 (5 bases). This sequence originates from a woman in her 70s who had recovered from COVID-19. Sequencing was carried out using peripheral blood. CDR3 sequence reads: CATRPGAGRRLFF. The CDR3 DNA is TGTGCCACCAGGCCGGGCGCGGGCCGGAGGCTGTTTTTT.